This entry lists 32 T cell receptor beta chains sequenced from one sample in a study of response to subunit inactivated influenza vaccine. In TCRdb, the RT-PCR reads were re-called with MiXCR into one record per CDR3 protein. The sample includes some 540,000 distinct CDR3 sequences, roughly 25% of them seen just once. These data were likewise used in another study, on T cells expressing NK-cell markers. According to that study: Scientists made TCR beta cDNA using 5'RACE template switching with UMIs.

The sample here was CD4+ T cells sorted from PBMCs, taken roughly 12 days after vaccination. These receptors were taken from a man aged 45-65 years who received an inactivated influenza vaccine.

The rearrangement uses TRBV7-3 and TRBJ2-2, with D uncertain. CDR3 length: 13 amino acids. Germline V gene sequence: CDR1 SGHTA, CDR2 FQGTGA. Trimming cost V 2 bases and J 8 bases, with 9 bases left between them. CDR3 sequence: CASSLYRRGELFF. The CDR3 DNA reads as TGTGCCAGCAGCTTATACAGAAGAGGGGAGCTGTTTTTT.

The chain has TRBV29-1 and TRBJ2-7; 8 bases map to TRBD2. The CDR3 contains 13 residues. After removal of 3 bases from V and 3 bases from J, the junction contained 4 bases not matched to a gene. Per germline, CDR1 SQVTM and CDR2 ANQGSEA. The CDR3 DNA reads TGCAGCGTTGATACGGGGGGGAACTACGAGCAGTACTTC. Residues: CSVDTGGNYEQYF.

The gene calls are TRBV5-1 and TRBJ1-4; weak D call: TRBD1 (5 bases). The ends were cut back, 0 bases at V and 4 bases at J, with 13 bases in the middle. The CDR3 covers 16 residues. Germline loops: CDR1 SGHRS, CDR2 YFSETQ. The CDR3 region has the DNA TGCGCCAGCAGCTTGGAAACCGTGGGGGGTAATGAAAAACTGTTTTTT. Its translation is CASSLETVGGNEKLFF.

V is TRBV29-1 and J is TRBJ2-2; D might be TRBD1 or TRBD2, each matching 5 bases. Germline V lookup: CDR1 SQVTM, CDR2 ANQGSEA. This CDR3 is built from 13 residues. V was trimmed by 3 bases and J by 8 bases, leaving 13 bases between them. The CDR3 DNA follows: TGCAGCGTTGACGTTGGGGGTGGGGGGGAGCTGTTTTTT. Translated: CSVDVGGGGELFF.

This clonotype was counted only a few times. The chain recombines TRBV9 with TRBJ2-3, with 8 bases aligning to TRBD2. The V gene end was trimmed by 5 bases and the J gene end by 2 bases; junction bases not matched to a gene: 7. CDR3 length equals 15 residues. In germline, CDR1 is SGDLS, CDR2 YYNGEE. CDR3 sequence reads: CASSAGTRVTDTQYF. The CDR3, as DNA: TGTGCCAGCAGTGCCGGGACTAGGGTCACAGATACGCAGTATTTT.

This clonotype has just a few counts. V usage is TRBV5-6 and J usage is TRBJ2-3; maybe TRBD2 (5 bases). The CDR3 consists of 15 residues. Trimming pared 4 bases from V and 0 bases from J, leaving 12 bases between. Germline V gives CDR1 SGHDT, CDR2 YYEEEE. CDR3 sequence reads: CASSTRRTSTDTQYF. DNA of the CDR3: TGTGCCAGCAGCACCCGACGGACTAGCACAGATACGCAGTATTTT.

This clonotype appeared many times. The chain carries TRBV29-1 and TRBJ2-5, with a weak D call TRBD1 (7 bases). Germline V lookup: CDR1 SQVTM, CDR2 ANQGSEA. The CDR3 totals 16 residues. V dropped 1 base and J dropped 3 bases, with 18 bases sitting between them. In DNA form, the CDR3 reads TGCAGCGTTGAAGGGGTGCGGGACAGCCGAGAAGAGACCCAGTACTTC. Translated: CSVEGVRDSREETQYF.

This clonotype was counted a few times. The chain links TRBV6-2 or TRBV6-3 to TRBJ2-4, with D tentatively TRBD1 (6 bases). This CDR3 comprises 14 residues. The germline V gene has CDR1 MNHEY and CDR2 SVGEGT. Trimming removed 2 bases at V and 7 bases at J, with 12 bases between. CDR3 region: CASSYGPGVNIQYF. The DNA of the CDR3 is TGTGCCAGCAGTTACGGGCCAGGGGTGAACATTCAGTACTTC.

This clonotype was found a few times. The chain employs TRBV7-9 and TRBJ2-5; 9 nucleotides line up with TRBD2. Looked up from germline, CDR1 is SEHNR and CDR2 is FQNEAQ (reference sequence). There are 15 residues in the CDR3. With V trimmed by 4 bases and J by 2 bases, 5 bases remained unmatched. CDR3 nucleotide sequence: TGTGCCAGCAGCTCACGACTAGCGGAGCAAGAGACCCAGTACTTC. Translated, it gives CASSSRLAEQETQYF.

The chain carries TRBV19 and TRBJ1-1; tentative D call: TRBD1 (6 bases). CDR1 and CDR2 (germline): LNHDA, SQIVND (reference sequence). The CDR3 length is 15 residues. The V end lost 6 bases, the J end lost 3 bases, and 17 bases lay between the germline ends. CDR3 DNA: TGTGCCAGTAGGGGGTCGGCGGGGGCGGACACTGAAGCTTTCTTT. This sequence encodes CASRGSAGADTEAFF.

The chain combines TRBV7-9 with TRBJ2-6, with 9 bases fitting TRBD1. There are 17 residues in the CDR3. Trimming at V came to 6 bases and at J to 0 bases, leaving 6 bases not matched to a gene. CDR1 and CDR2 from the germline V gene are SEHNR and FQNEAQ (reference sequence). The CDR3 protein is CASRWDRVSSGANVLTF. CDR3 sequence (DNA): TGTGCCAGCAGGTGGGACAGGGTGAGCTCTGGGGCCAACGTCCTGACTTTC.

This clonotype was counted a few times. The rearrangement joins TRBV6-1 to TRBJ2-1; possibly TRBD2 for D (6 bases). Germline CDR1 MNHNS, CDR2 SASEGT. V lost 10 bases to trimming and J lost 9 bases, with 22 bases between them. The CDR3 contains 14 residues. CDR3 sequence reads: CATRGISGRGEQFF. CDR3 bases: TGTGCCACCAGAGGTATCTCTGGGCGGGGTGAGCAGTTCTTC.

This sequence joins TRBV20-1 and TRBJ2-7, with TRBD2 identical over 16 bases. The V gene end was trimmed by 5 bases and the J gene end by 3 bases; junction bases not matched to a gene: 13. The V gene's germline CDR1 is DFQATT and CDR2 SNEGSKA (reference sequence). The CDR3 totals 18 residues. CDR3 coding DNA: TGCAGTGCTTACCCTAGGGGACTAGCGGGAGGGTGGTACTACGAGCAGTACTTC. Its translation is CSAYPRGLAGGWYYEQYF.

The V gene is TRBV10-1, the J gene TRBJ2-1; possible D gene TRBD1, 6 bases. CDR1 and CDR2 (germline): WNHNN, SYGVQD (reference sequence). The V and J ends lost 6 bases and 2 bases respectively, with 14 bases between them. The CDR3 is 15 amino acids. CDR3 region: CASRTPGQTYNEQFF. The CDR3 DNA sequence: TGCGCCAGCAGGACCCCGGGACAAACCTACAATGAGCAGTTCTTC.

This clonotype appeared a few times. The rearrangement uses TRBV10-3 and TRBJ2-5; D is unclear. The V end lost 0 bases, the J end lost 8 bases, and 10 bases lay between the germline ends. The length of the CDR3 is 13 residues. CDR1 ENHRY and CDR2 SYGVKD come from the germline V gene. The CDR3 DNA follows: TGTGCCATCAGTGAGTCGGCCGGTCCTACCCAGTACTTC. Amino acid sequence: CAISESAGPTQYF.

The table lists this clonotype with a few counts. The chain joins TRBV29-1 to TRBJ2-1; the D gene is possibly TRBD2 (5 bases). Trimming removed 7 bases at V and 4 bases at J, with 17 bases between. Germline lookup yields CDR1 SQVTM and CDR2 ANQGSEA. The CDR3 is made up of 14 amino acids. The CDR3 nucleotides read TGCAGCGCCAAGTCCGGGGTTCTATACAATGAGCAGTTCTTC. Its translation is CSAKSGVLYNEQFF.

CDR3 residues: CASSSINRQEKYEQYF. CDR3 in DNA: TGTGCCAGCAGCTCCATAAACCGACAGGAAAAATACGAGCAGTACTTC. The J gene is TRBJ2-7, the V gene TRBV11-2, with D possibly matching TRBD1 (6 bases). The CDR3 consists of 16 residues. From germline, CDR1 is SGHAT and CDR2 FQNNGV. V shed 4 bases and J shed 4 bases, with 20 bases lying between them.

The chain has TRBV7-6 and TRBJ1-1; D call uncertain. The CDR3 extends over 13 amino acids. The V and J ends lost 7 bases and 5 bases respectively, with 14 bases between them. The germline gives CDR1 SGHVS, CDR2 FNYEAQ. CDR3 region: CASTKVGWTEAFF. For the CDR3, the DNA is TGTGCCAGCACAAAAGTTGGATGGACTGAAGCTTTCTTT.

In its sample, this clonotype was seen a few times. V usage is TRBV11-1 and J usage is TRBJ1-3; 8 bases are a match to TRBD1. Germline loops: CDR1 SGHAT, CDR2 FQDESV (reference sequence). This CDR3 is 19 amino acids long. Losses at the gene ends were 6 bases for V and 0 bases for J; bases not matched to a gene: 16. The CDR3 sequence: CASSIWLLTGVSSGNTIYF. CDR3 nucleotides: TGTGCCAGCAGTATCTGGCTACTGACAGGGGTCTCCTCTGGAAACACCATATATTTT.

The chain recombines TRBV6-5 with TRBJ2-7; 10 bases align to TRBD1. Germline lookup yields CDR1 MNHEY and CDR2 SVGAGI. The CDR3 extends over 15 amino acids. The junction had 4 bases not matched to a gene; V was cut back by 2 bases and J by 3 bases. CDR3 loop: CASSYRDRGFYEQYF. In DNA form, the CDR3 reads TGTGCCAGCAGTTACAGGGACAGGGGTTTCTACGAGCAGTACTTC.

The rearrangement joins TRBV7-3 to TRBJ2-3; D is possibly TRBD2 (7 bases). The germline V and J ends were trimmed by 5 bases and 8 bases, with 14 bases remaining between them. The CDR3 has 13 amino acids. Germline-derived CDR1 and CDR2 are SGHTA and FQGTGA. The CDR3 here is CASSKTGRGTQYF. The CDR3 nucleotides are TGTGCCAGCAGCAAAACAGGGAGGGGTACGCAGTATTTT.

The gene calls are TRBV2 and TRBJ1-2; no definite D call. V was pared by 6 bases and J by 1 base, with 12 bases between. There are 14 residues in the CDR3. Germline-derived CDR1 and CDR2 are SNHLY and FYNNEI. The CDR3 sequence is CASRGRIINYGYTF. The CDR3, as DNA: TGTGCCAGCAGGGGTAGAATTATTAACTATGGCTACACCTTC. Supplemented by reference TRBV2 and TRBJ1-2, the full variable domain reads EPEVTQTPSHQVTQMGQEVILRCVPISNHLYFYWYRQILGQKVEFLVSFYNNEISEKSEIFDDQFSVERPDGSNFTLKIRSTKLEDSAMYFCASRGRIINYGYTFGSGTRLTVV.

This clonotype was detected a few times. The chain is built from TRBV7-2 and TRBJ1-2; no clear D. This CDR3 region has 14 residues. Germline loops: CDR1 SGHTA, CDR2 FQGNSA. V lost 5 bases and J 6 bases, leaving 16 bases between the germline ends. The DNA for the CDR3 is TGTGCCAGCAGCCTCGATGAGGGTCTGAATGGCTACACCTTC. Translated, it gives CASSLDEGLNGYTF.

This chain joins TRBV19 and TRBJ2-1; D gene unclear. V dropped 3 bases and J dropped 1 base, with 7 bases sitting between them. Looked up from germline, CDR1 is LNHDA and CDR2 is SQIVND (reference sequence). The CDR3 extends over 14 amino acids. The CDR3 region is CASSIVGSYNEQFF. The CDR3, as DNA: TGTGCCAGTAGTATTGTGGGGTCCTACAATGAGCAGTTCTTC.

The CDR3 nucleotides are TGTGCCAGCAGCTCTCTCCCCCAGGGACTAAGGATTTACAATGAGCAGTTCTTC. This gives the protein CASSSLPQGLRIYNEQFF. V usage is TRBV11-1 and J usage is TRBJ2-1; 7 bases are shared with TRBD2. V was clipped by 4 bases and J by 4 bases; unmatched bases: 16. The CDR3 covers 18 residues. Germline V lookup: CDR1 SGHAT, CDR2 FQDESV (reference sequence). The full variable domain, its missing parts supplied by reference TRBV11-1 and TRBJ2-1, is EAEVAQSPRYKITEKSQAVAFWCDPISGHATLYWYRQILGQGPELLVQFQDESVVDDSQLPKDRFSAERLKGVDSTLKIQPAELGDSAMYLCASSSLPQGLRIYNEQFFGPGTRLTVL.

A word on this clonotype: Being one base from a much bigger clone, this may be a read error. The chain joins TRBV2 to TRBJ2-1; no definite D call. V was cut by 4 bases and J by 10 bases, with 17 bases left in between. Germline values: CDR1 SNHLY, CDR2 FYNNEI. The CDR3 sequence is 14 residues long. This CDR3 is CASSGIVMRGEQFF. The CDR3 nucleotides are TGTGCCAGCAGTGGAATAGTAATGCGTGGAGAGCAGTTCTTC.

This sequence joins TRBV28 and TRBJ2-1; D might be TRBD2 (6 bases). This CDR3 region has 18 residues. The V gene's germline CDR1 is MDHEN and CDR2 SYDVKM. The V gene lost 1 base and the J gene lost 0 bases, with 16 bases spanning the gap. The CDR3 here is CASSLFFARGPSYNEQFF. The CDR3 DNA reads as TGTGCCAGCAGTTTATTTTTTGCGCGGGGTCCCTCCTACAATGAGCAGTTCTTC.

This clonotype appeared a few times. The gene calls are TRBV7-2 and TRBJ1-1; TRBD1 aligns across 10 bases. This CDR3 region has 16 residues. Trimming removed 5 bases from V and 8 bases from J; junction bases left unmatched: 14. Germline V CDR1 and CDR2: SGHTA, FQGNSA. The CDR3 nucleotides read TGTGCCAGCAGCGCCCGGGACAGGGGCGGACGCGGGGAAGCTTTCTTT. Translated: CASSARDRGGRGEAFF.

The chain recombines TRBV15 with TRBJ1-3; D is unresolved. V was pared by 5 bases and J by 3 bases, with 5 bases between. Germline V gives CDR1 LNHNV, CDR2 YYDKDF (reference sequence). This CDR3 region has 12 residues. CDR3 residues: CATSVVGNTIYF. As DNA, the CDR3 is TGTGCCACCAGCGTAGTTGGAAACACCATATATTTT.

The V and J genes are TRBV6-1 and TRBJ2-1, with D possibly TRBD1 on 5 matching bases. V was shortened by 8 bases and J by 3 bases, with 20 bases between the two germline ends. In germline, CDR1 is MNHNS, CDR2 SASEGT. This CDR3 is 16 amino acids long. The CDR3 DNA reads TGTGCCAGCCGCCGAGGATCCAGGGCAGGCTACAATGAGCAGTTCTTC. This sequence encodes CASRRGSRAGYNEQFF.

The genes are TRBV7-9 and TRBJ2-1; 8 bases fit TRBD2. This CDR3 contains 13 residues. Trimming at V came to 5 bases and at J to 14 bases, leaving 11 bases not matched to a gene. Germline CDR1 SEHNR, CDR2 FQNEAQ (reference sequence). The CDR3 nucleotides are TGTGCCAGCAGCCCGGAGGCGGGGGGTATAAAGTTCTTC. This codes for CASSPEAGGIKFF.

J is TRBJ2-7 and V is TRBV9; D unresolved. The CDR3 loop spans 15 amino acids. V lost 1 base and J lost 0, with 11 bases in between. CDR1 is SGDLS, CDR2 YYNGEE, per germline. The DNA for the CDR3 is TGTGCCAGCAGCGTACAAGCGTCGAGCTCCTACGAGCAGTACTTC. Translating it yields CASSVQASSSYEQYF.